This record concerns one T cell receptor (beta chain) sequence. This entry belongs to a study of control samples from healthy donors and cancer patients. Clones were sequenced by immunoSEQ multiplex PCR, and TCRdb holds only the in-frame ones, with some missing. The sample has under 450,000 clones; 90% are singletons. The CDR3 consists of 16 residues. Germline CDR1 SGHVS, CDR2 FQNEAQ. V lost 5 bases and J lost 4, with 17 bases in between. Sequencing was performed on PBMCs. The source is a man in his forties with head and neck cancer. The rearrangement links TRBV7-8 to TRBJ2-2, with D perhaps matching TRBD2 (6 bases). DNA of the CDR3: TGTGCCAGCAGCGAAAGGAGGGCGCGGAGCACCGGGGAGCTGTTTTTT. This codes for CASSERRARSTGELFF.